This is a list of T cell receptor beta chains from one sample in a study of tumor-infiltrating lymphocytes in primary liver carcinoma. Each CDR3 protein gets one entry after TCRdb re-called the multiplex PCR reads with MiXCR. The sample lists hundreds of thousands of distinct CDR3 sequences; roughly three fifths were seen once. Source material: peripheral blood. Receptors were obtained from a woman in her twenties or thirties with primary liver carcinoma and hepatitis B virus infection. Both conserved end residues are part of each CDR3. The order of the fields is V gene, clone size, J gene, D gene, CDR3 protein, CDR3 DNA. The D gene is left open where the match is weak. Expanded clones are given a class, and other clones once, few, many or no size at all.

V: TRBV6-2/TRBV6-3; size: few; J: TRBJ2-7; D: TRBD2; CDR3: CASSYGTSGRHEQYF; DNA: TGTGCCAGCAGTTACGGGACTAGCGGGAGACACGAGCAGTACTTC
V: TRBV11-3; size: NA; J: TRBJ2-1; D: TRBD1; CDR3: CASSSMTGLVNEQFF; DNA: TGTGCCAGCAGCTCAATGACAGGGCTTGTGAATGAGCAGTTCTTC
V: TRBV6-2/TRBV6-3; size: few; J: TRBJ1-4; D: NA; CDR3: CANSYSSPGARNEKLFF; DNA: TGTGCCAACAGTTACTCATCCCCAGGGGCGAGGAATGAAAAACTGTTTTTT
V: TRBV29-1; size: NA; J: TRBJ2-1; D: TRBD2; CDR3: CTVDLAGGPNERFF; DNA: TGCACCGTTGATCTAGCGGGAGGGCCTAATGAGCGGTTCTTC
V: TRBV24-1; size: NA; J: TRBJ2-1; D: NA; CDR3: CATSDFLAGGNERFF; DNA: TGTGCCACCAGTGATTTTCTAGCTGGAGGAAATGAGCGGTTCTTC
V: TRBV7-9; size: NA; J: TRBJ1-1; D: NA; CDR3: CASTPAGTEAFF; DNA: TGTGCCAGCACCCCCGCCGGCACTGAAGCTTTCTTT
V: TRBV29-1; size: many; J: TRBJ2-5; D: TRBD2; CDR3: CSVSSGSPETQYF; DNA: TGCAGCGTTTCAAGCGGGAGCCCAGAGACCCAGTACTTC
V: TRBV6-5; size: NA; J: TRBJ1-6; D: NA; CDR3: CTSSKQSAKYNSPLHF; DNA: TGTACCAGCAGTAAACAGTCTGCCAAATATAATTCACCCCTCCACTTT
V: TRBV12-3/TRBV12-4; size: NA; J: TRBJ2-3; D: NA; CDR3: CASSLYLGDTQYF; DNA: TGTGCCAGCAGTTTATATCTGGGGGATACGCAGTATTTT
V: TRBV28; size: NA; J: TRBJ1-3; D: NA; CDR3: CASSPVEATGNTIYF; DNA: TGTGCCAGCAGTCCCGTAGAGGCTACTGGAAACACCATATATTTT
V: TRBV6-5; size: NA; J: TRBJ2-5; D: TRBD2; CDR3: CASSYSASGITRRQYF; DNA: TGTGCCAGCAGTTACTCGGCTAGCGGGATTACCCGGCGCCAGTACTTC
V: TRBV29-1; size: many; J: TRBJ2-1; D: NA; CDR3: CSVSGLMFVYEQFF; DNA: TGCAGCGTAAGCGGATTGATGTTTGTGTATGAGCAGTTCTTC
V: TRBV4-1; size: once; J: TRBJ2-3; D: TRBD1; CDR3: CASSQVAARGTGDNTQYF; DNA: TGCGCCAGCAGCCAGGTTGCGGCTCGCGGGACAGGGGACAATACGCAGTATTTT
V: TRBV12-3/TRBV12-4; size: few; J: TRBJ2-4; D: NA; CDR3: CVSSLVHGKNIQYF; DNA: TGTGTCAGCAGTTTAGTACACGGTAAAAACATTCAGTACTTC
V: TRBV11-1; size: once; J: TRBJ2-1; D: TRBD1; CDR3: CVSRGQGMNEQFF; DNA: TGTGTCAGTAGAGGACAGGGAATGAATGAGCAGTTCTTC
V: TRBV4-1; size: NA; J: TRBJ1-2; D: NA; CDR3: CASSQGTSRGFNGYTF; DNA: TGCGCCAGCAGCCAAGGGACTTCGAGGGGATTTAATGGCTACACCTTC
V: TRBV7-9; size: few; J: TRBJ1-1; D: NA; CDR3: CASRLKNTEAFF; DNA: TGTGCCAGCCGACTGAAGAACACTGAAGCTTTCTTT
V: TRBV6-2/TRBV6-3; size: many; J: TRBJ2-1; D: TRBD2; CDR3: CASIKTGGRANNEQFF; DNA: TGTGCCAGCATTAAGACGGGCGGGAGGGCCAACAATGAGCAGTTCTTC
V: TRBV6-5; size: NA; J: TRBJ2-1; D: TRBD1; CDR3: CVSSFLSPGTGGNEQFF; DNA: TGTGTCAGCAGTTTCCTCTCCCCCGGGACAGGGGGAAATGAGCAGTTCTTC
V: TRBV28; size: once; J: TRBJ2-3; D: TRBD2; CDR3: CASSLTSGRVTDTQYF; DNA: TGTGCCAGCAGTTTGACTAGCGGGAGGGTAACAGATACGCAGTATTTT
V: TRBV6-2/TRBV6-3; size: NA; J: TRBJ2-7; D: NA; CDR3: CAGSPGPRTYEQYF; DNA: TGTGCCGGCAGTCCAGGGCCGAGGACTTACGAGCAGTACTTC
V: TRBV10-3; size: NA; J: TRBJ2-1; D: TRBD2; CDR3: CAISLGREGNEQFF; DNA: TGTGCCATCTCCCTCGGACGGGAGGGAAATGAGCAGTTCTTC
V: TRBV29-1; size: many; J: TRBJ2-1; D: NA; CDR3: CSVEQGSSPNEQFF; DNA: TGCAGCGTTGAACAGGGGTCCAGCCCCAATGAGCAGTTCTTC
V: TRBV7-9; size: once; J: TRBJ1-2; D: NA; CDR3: CPSSDNRQDGYTF; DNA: TGTCCCAGCAGCGACAATCGACAGGATGGCTACACCTTC
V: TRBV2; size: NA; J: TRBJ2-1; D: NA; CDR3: CASSAGLGVDEQFF; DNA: TGTGCCAGCAGTGCAGGGCTCGGGGTGGATGAGCAGTTCTTC
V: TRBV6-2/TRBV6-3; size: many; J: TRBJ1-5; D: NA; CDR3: CASSYTAYQPQHF; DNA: TGTGCCAGCAGTTACACAGCCTATCAGCCCCAGCATTTT
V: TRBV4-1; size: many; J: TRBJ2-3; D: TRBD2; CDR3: CASRMTSVTVDTQYF; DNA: TGCGCCAGCAGAATGACTAGCGTAACCGTGGATACGCAGTATTTT
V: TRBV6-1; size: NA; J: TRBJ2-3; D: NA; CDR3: CAITSIDTQYF; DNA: TGTGCCATCACGAGCATAGATACGCAGTATTTT
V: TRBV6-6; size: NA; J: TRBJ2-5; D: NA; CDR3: CASSSHTSGHETQYF; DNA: TGTGCCAGCAGTTCCCATACTAGTGGCCATGAGACCCAGTACTTC
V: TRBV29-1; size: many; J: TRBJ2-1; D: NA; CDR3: CSARTAAYNEQFF; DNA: TGCAGCGCCCGGACAGCTGCCTACAATGAGCAGTTCTTC
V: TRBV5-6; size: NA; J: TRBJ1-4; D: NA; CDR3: CASSWGWGEKLFF; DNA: TGTGCCAGCAGCTGGGGTTGGGGTGAAAAACTGTTTTTT
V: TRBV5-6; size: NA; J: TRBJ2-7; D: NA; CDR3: CASSWAGTLTSYEQYF; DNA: TGTGCCAGCAGCTGGGCAGGGACTCTGACGTCCTACGAGCAGTACTTC
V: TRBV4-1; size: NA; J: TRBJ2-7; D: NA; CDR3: CASSQDRGRAHEQYF; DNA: TGCGCCAGCAGCCAAGATCGAGGCAGGGCCCACGAGCAGTACTTC
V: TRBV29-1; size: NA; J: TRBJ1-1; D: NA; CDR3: CSADEGKEAFF; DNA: TGCAGCGCCGACGAAGGGAAAGAAGCTTTCTTT
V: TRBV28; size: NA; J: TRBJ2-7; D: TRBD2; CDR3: CASSAASGSSYGQYF; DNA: TGTGCCAGCAGTGCAGCTAGCGGTAGTTCATACGGGCAGTACTTC
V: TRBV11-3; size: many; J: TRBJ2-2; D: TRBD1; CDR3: CASSPGQGVTGELFF; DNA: TGTGCCAGCAGCCCGGGACAGGGGGTTACCGGGGAGCTGTTTTTT
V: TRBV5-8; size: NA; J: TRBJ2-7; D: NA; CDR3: CASSRGTTISYEQYF; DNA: TGTGCCAGCAGCAGGGGGACAACTATCTCCTACGAGCAGTACTTC
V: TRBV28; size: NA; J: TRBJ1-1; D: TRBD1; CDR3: CASSLGQGATRTEAFF; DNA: TGTGCCAGCAGTCTGGGCCAGGGGGCGACGAGGACTGAAGCTTTCTTT
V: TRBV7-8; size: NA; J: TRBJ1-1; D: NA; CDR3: CASSQSGPGTYTEAFF; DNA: TGTGCCAGCAGCCAATCAGGCCCGGGGACGTACACTGAAGCTTTCTTT
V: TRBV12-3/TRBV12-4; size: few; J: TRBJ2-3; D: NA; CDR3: CASSVDSISTDTQYF; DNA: TGTGCCAGCAGTGTGGACAGCATAAGCACAGATACGCAGTATTTT
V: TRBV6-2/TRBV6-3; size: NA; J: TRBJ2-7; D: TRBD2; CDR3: CASSYSVAGGLSYGNEQYF; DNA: TGTGCCAGCAGTTACTCAGTAGCGGGAGGCCTCTCGTATGGGAACGAGCAGTACTTC
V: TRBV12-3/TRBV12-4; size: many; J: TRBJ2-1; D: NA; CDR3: CASRQKGGEQFF; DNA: TGTGCCAGCAGACAAAAGGGGGGTGAGCAGTTCTTC
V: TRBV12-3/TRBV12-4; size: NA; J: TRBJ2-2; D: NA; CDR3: CTSTSRGGTGELFF; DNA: TGTACCAGCACTTCTAGAGGGGGCACCGGGGAGCTGTTTTTT
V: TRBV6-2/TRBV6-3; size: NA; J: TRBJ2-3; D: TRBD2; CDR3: CASRAGESSLGEYSDTQYF; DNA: TGTGCCAGCAGAGCGGGAGAATCCTCTTTAGGGGAGTACTCAGATACGCAGTATTTT
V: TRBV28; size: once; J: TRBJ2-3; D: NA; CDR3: CASGATTDTQYF; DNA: TGTGCCAGCGGGGCGACCACAGATACGCAGTATTTT
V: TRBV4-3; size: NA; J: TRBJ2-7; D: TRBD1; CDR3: CASSQVMGQGFGSYEQYF; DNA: TGCGCCAGCAGCCAAGTAATGGGACAGGGGTTCGGCTCCTACGAGCAGTACTTC
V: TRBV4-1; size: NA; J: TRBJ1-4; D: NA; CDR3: CASRGSLAGEKLFF; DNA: TGCGCCAGCAGGGGGTCCCTCGCAGGTGAAAAACTGTTTTTT